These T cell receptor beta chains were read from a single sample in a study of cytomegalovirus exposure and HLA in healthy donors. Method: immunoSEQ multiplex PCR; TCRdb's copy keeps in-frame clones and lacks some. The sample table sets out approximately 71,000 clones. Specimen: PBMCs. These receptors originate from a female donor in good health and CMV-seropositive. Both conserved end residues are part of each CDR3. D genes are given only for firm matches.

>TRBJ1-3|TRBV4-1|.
CASRERGSSGNTIYF
TGCGCCAGCAGAGAAAGGGGCAGCTCTGGAAACACCATATATTTT
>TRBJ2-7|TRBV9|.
CASSPPRGYEQYF
TGTGCCAGCAGCCCCCCTAGGGGCTACGAGCAGTACTTC
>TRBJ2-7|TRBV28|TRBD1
CASSLSGQGGYEQYF
TGTGCCAGCAGTTTATCGGGACAGGGTGGCTACGAGCAGTACTTC
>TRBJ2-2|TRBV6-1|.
CARLNTGELFF
TGTGCCAGACTTAACACCGGGGAGCTGTTTTTT
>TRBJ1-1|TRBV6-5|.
CASRPWTTGSTEAFF
TGTGCCAGCAGGCCCTGGACAACAGGGTCCACTGAAGCTTTCTTT
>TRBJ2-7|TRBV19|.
CASSRALAAEGYEQYF
TGTGCCAGTAGCCGAGCCCTAGCAGCAGAGGGTTACGAGCAGTACTTC
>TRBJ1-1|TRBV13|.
CASSSLQGNTEAFF
TGTGCCAGCAGCTCCCTACAGGGGAACACTGAAGCTTTCTTT
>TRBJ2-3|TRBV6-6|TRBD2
CASSNPRGADTQYF
TGTGCCAGCAGCAACCCGCGGGGGGCAGATACGCAGTATTTT
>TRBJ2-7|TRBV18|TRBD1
CASSPTGTAYEQYF
TGTGCCAGCTCACCGACCGGGACAGCCTACGAGCAGTACTTC
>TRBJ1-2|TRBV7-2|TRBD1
CASSLDYNGRGGYTF
TGTGCCAGCAGCTTAGACTATAATGGCAGGGGGGGCTACACCTTC
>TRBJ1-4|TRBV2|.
CASSEVRRVNEKLFF
TGTGCCAGCAGTGAAGTCAGGCGAGTTAATGAAAAACTGTTTTTT
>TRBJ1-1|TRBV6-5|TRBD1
CASSYYYRGQDTEAFF
TGTGCCAGCAGTTACTACTACAGGGGGCAGGACACTGAAGCTTTCTTT
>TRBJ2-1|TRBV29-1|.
CSVGGETGPEFDEQFF
TGCAGCGTTGGAGGGGAAACAGGGCCTGAGTTCGATGAGCAGTTCTTC
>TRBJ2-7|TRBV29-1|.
CSVEGGTSYEQYF
TGCAGCGTTGAAGGGGGGACATCATACGAGCAGTACTTC
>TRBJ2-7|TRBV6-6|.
CASMMTAPSDEQYF
TGTGCCAGCATGATGACAGCACCCTCGGACGAGCAGTACTTC
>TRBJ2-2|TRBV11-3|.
CASSLRQSGELFF
TGTGCCAGCAGCTTAAGACAGTCCGGGGAGCTGTTTTTT
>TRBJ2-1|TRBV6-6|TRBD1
CASTTRDRGLNEQFF
TGTGCCAGCACCACCAGGGACAGGGGACTCAATGAGCAGTTCTTC